This TCR beta chain emerged from a study of T-cell memory formation after mild COVID-19 (dated by TCRdb to the early 2020s). In terms of the full investigation: TCR sequence clusters from the two donors were found to be largely donor specific. T-cell clones expanding and contracting after mild COVID-19 in a couple of donors were tracked by longitudinal TCRalpha and TCRbeta repertoire sequencing. Two young, previously healthy adult volunteers made up the cohort, one male and one female.

The sequencer was an Illumina NovaSeq 6000. TCRalpha and TCRbeta cDNA libraries were constructed by 5'RACE with constant-segment primers, with sample barcodes and unique molecular identifiers being introduced. Trizol reagent was used to extract RNA from every sample. Libraries were amplified in two PCR steps, with a second sample barcode and Illumina TruSeq adapters added in the second step. Sequencing of libraries was performed on an Illumina NovaSeq with 2 x 150 bp paired-end reads. Concerning the study's data processing: Demultiplexing of reads and collapsing into UMI-guided consensus sequences were performed with migec v1.2.7. Using mixcr v2.1.11, UMI consensuses were aligned to TRA and TRB V and J templates and then assembled into clonotypes. Expanded or contracted clonotypes were those called significant by both edgeR and NoisET, with noise models trained on biological replicates. For edgeR calls, the cutoffs were a false discovery rate-adjusted p below 0.01 and a log2 fold-change threshold of 1. PCA with hierarchical clustering of max-normalized trajectories of the 1000 most abundant clonotypes was used as exploratory dynamics analysis. The CD4 or CD8 phenotype of responding clones was assigned using the separately sequenced CD4+ and CD8+ repertoires. Using fastp trimming at Q25 and MiXCR clonotype assembly, TCRdb reanalyzed the public sequencing data and kept in-frame beta chains. When rows share a CDR3 protein, they turn into one entry using the most common DNA and genes. These V and J calls are TCRdb output, not the study's own analysis. This sample lists 200,000 to 300,000 distinct CDR3 sequences; roughly 14% were detected once. 2.1% of the sample is in the top ten clones.

Study-level results and caveats: The study covered only a couple of mild cases, and larger cohorts including severe cases with pre-infection samples were considered necessary. Contracting CD4+ clones were located mainly in the CM and EM memory subsets, whereas CD8+ clones were found to be enriched in EMRA. Clones contracting from day 15 to 85 had balanced CD4/CD8 phenotypes, while a second wave expanding from day 15 to 37 was biased towards CD4+. Some responding clones were found in pre-infection memory, which suggests that pre-existing cross-reactive memory T cells took part in the SARS-CoV-2 response. Whether the second-wave clones peaking on day 37 were SARS-CoV-2 specific was not confirmed.

With respect to this clonotype: Its recognized antigen is unknown. No base quality values were provided; no much bigger clone lies one nucleotide off.

Ficoll-Paque density gradient centrifugation was the method used to isolate PBMCs. CDR1 and CDR2 are drawn from the germline V gene (reference sequence): DFQATT, SNEGSKA. The CDR3 runs 13 residues from the cysteine to the phenylalanine. Only CDR3 DNA remains: 39 bases, in frame from the first base. Trimming takes 3 bases from V and 7 bases from J, and the germline ends sit 12 bases apart. The TCR originated in an adult woman who had mild COVID-19 (a few samples of this study predate the infection). The sample titles of this study are shuffled in the database, so cell type and time point are left out; the donor was told from shared clones. Sequencing input: PBMCs or a T cell subset sorted from them (not recorded which). The rearranged segments are TRBV20-1 and TRBJ1-4, with the D segment identity uncertain. The DNA is as follows: TGCAGTGCTAGGCGGCAGGAAGGTGAAAAACTGTTTTTT. It is translated as CSARRQEGEKLFF.